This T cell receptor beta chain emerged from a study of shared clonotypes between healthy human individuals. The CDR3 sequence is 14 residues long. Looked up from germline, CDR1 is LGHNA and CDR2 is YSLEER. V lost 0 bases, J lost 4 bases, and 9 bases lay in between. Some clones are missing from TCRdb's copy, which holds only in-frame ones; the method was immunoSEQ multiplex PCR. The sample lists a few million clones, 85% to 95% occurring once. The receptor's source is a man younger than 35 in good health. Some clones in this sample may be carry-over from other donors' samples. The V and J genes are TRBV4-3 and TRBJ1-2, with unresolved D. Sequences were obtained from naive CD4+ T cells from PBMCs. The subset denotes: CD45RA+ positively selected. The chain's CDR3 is CASSQDRAGYGYTF. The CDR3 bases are TGCGCCAGCAGCCAAGATAGGGCAGGCTATGGCTACACCTTC.